These 11 T cell receptor beta chains were sequenced from one sample in a study of blood T cell repertoires in COVID-19. This table comes from immunoSEQ multiplex PCR, and its TCRdb copy is limited to in-frame clones, with some not included. The table lists about 440,000 clones, 87% of them singletons. The sequencing sample was made of PBMCs or T cells enriched from blood (not recorded which). These TCRs come from a woman under 30 with acute COVID-19.

The rearrangement links TRBV6-5 to TRBJ1-4; D might be TRBD1 (6 bases). Germline loops: CDR1 MNHEY, CDR2 SVGAGI. CDR3 length equals 15 residues. Between the trimmed V and J ends, which lost 4 bases and 8 bases, there was a span of 17 bases. The CDR3 DNA reads as TGTGCCAGCAGTTCACAGGGAGCCTCGGGGGAAAAACTGTTTTTT. Translated: CASSSQGASGEKLFF.

The chain has TRBV13 and TRBJ1-1; D is ambiguous. The V and J ends lost 2 bases and 7 bases respectively, with 8 bases between them. CDR3 length: 12 residues. CDR1 PRHDT and CDR2 FYEKMQ come from the germline V gene (reference sequence). In DNA form, the CDR3 reads TGTGCCAGCAGCTTAATCCGGGGTGAAGCTTTCTTT. Protein: CASSLIRGEAFF.

The chain uses TRBV5-6 and TRBJ2-1; TRBD1 is a possible D gene (5 bases). V gave up 7 bases and J gave up 2 bases, with 16 bases separating them. Germline loops: CDR1 SGHDT, CDR2 YYEEEE. The CDR3 has 15 residues. The CDR3 sequence: CASLVLGRPYNEQFF. The CDR3 bases are TGTGCCAGCCTCGTTTTGGGGCGACCCTACAATGAGCAGTTCTTC. Together with reference TRBV5-6 and TRBJ2-1, the CDR3 gives the full variable domain: DAGVTQSPTHLIKTRGQQVTLRCSPKSGHDTVSWYQQALGQGPQFIFQYYEEEERQRGNFPDRFSGHQFPNYSSELNVNALLLGDSALYLCASLVLGRPYNEQFFGPGTRLTVL.

The CDR3 DNA is TGTGCCAGCACCTCATCCGGACAGAAGAAGCCTGAAGCTTTCTTT. Translating gives CASTSSGQKKPEAFF. The rearrangement links TRBV28 to TRBJ1-1; a weak D match, TRBD1 (6 bases). Germline CDR1 MDHEN, CDR2 SYDVKM. V lost 7 bases and J lost 6, with 21 bases in between. This CDR3 contains 15 residues.

The CDR3 loop reads CASRRRTSRGEAFF. CDR3 DNA sequence: TGTGCCAGCAGGAGACGGACATCAAGAGGTGAAGCTTTCTTT. This chain links TRBV2 with TRBJ1-1; D may be TRBD1 (5 bases). This CDR3 has 14 residues. V was trimmed by 6 bases and J by 7 bases, leaving 18 bases between them. Germline values: CDR1 SNHLY, CDR2 FYNNEI. Full variable domain (outside the CDR3, taken from reference TRBV2 and TRBJ1-1): EPEVTQTPSHQVTQMGQEVILRCVPISNHLYFYWYRQILGQKVEFLVSFYNNEISEKSEIFDDQFSVERPDGSNFTLKIRSTKLEDSAMYFCASRRRTSRGEAFFGQGTRLTVV.

The V and J genes are TRBV7-9 and TRBJ1-2; the match to TRBD1 covers 10 bases. CDR1 and CDR2 from the germline V gene are SEHNR and FQNEAQ (reference sequence). The CDR3 runs to 15 residues. Trimming took 4 bases from V and 0 from J; bases not matched to a gene: 2. The CDR3 region is CASSSGQGANYGYTF. CDR3 DNA sequence: TGTGCCAGCAGCTCCGGACAGGGGGCTAACTATGGCTACACCTTC.

V gene TRBV9 combines with J gene TRBJ2-1, with 12 positions matching TRBD2. The CDR3 has 12 amino acids. With V trimmed by 7 bases and J by 7 bases, 0 bases remained unmatched. Per germline, CDR1 SGDLS and CDR2 YYNGEE. CDR3 sequence: CASGLAGNEQFF. CDR3 DNA: TGTGCCAGCGGACTAGCGGGAAATGAGCAGTTCTTC.

This rearrangement joins TRBV6-5 to TRBJ1-5; D gene unclear. CDR3 size: 14 residues. Germline CDR1 MNHEY, CDR2 SVGAGI. V lost 5 bases, J lost 0 bases, and 8 bases lay in between. The CDR3 spells CASSPLYSNQPQHF. CDR3 sequence (DNA): TGTGCCAGCAGTCCCCTTTATAGCAATCAGCCCCAGCATTTT.

This clone came up a few times. This rearrangement joins TRBV5-1 to TRBJ2-5, with 7 bases lining up with TRBD1. V gave up 3 bases and J gave up 4 bases; unmatched junction bases: 3. The germline V gene has CDR1 SGHRS and CDR2 YFSETQ. The CDR3 covers 13 residues. The CDR3 protein is CASSSSGGETQYF. As DNA, the CDR3 is TGCGCCAGCAGCTCGTCAGGGGGAGAGACCCAGTACTTC.

The CDR3 protein is CASSWVPGQGNYGYTF. The CDR3 nucleotides are TGCGCCAGCAGCTGGGTCCCGGGACAGGGTAACTATGGCTACACCTTC. V and J are TRBV5-1 and TRBJ1-2, with 9 bases lining up with TRBD1. The length of the CDR3 is 16 residues. Germline assignment: CDR1 SGHRS and CDR2 YFSETQ. J was trimmed by 1 base and V by 3 bases; bases with no gene match: 7.

This clone was counted a few times. At the DNA level, this CDR3 is encoded by other sequences in the same sample as well. The chain employs TRBV12-3 or TRBV12-4 and TRBJ1-5, with D maybe TRBD1 (5 bases). The CDR3 sequence is 13 residues long. V was cut by 1 base and J by 6 bases, with 7 bases left in between. The CDR3: CASSLGGTQPQHF. In DNA, the CDR3 is TGTGCCAGCAGTTTAGGGGGCACTCAGCCCCAGCATTTT.